This is a list of T cell receptor beta chains from one sample in a study of blood T cell repertoires in COVID-19. Assay used: immunoSEQ multiplex PCR; TCRdb lists only in-frame clones, some missing. Among 98,000 or so clones, just under 85% were seen once, and the ten largest hold approximately 3.6%. The specimen was peripheral blood. The source is a woman at least 80 years old with active or convalescent COVID-19. The CDR3 runs from the conserved cysteine through the conserved F or W. D genes are given only for firm matches. Rows give clone size only sometimes, using once, few, many, or a class for an expanded clone.

V	size	D	J	DNA	CDR3
TRBV6-5	.	TRBD2	TRBJ2-7	TGTGCCAGCAGCCTAGGACTAGCGTTTTACGAGCAGTACTTC	CASSLGLAFYEQYF
TRBV6-2/TRBV6-3	.	TRBD1	TRBJ2-2	TGTGCCAGCAGCCTGGACAGGGCTTACACCGGGGAGCTGTTTTTT	CASSLDRAYTGELFF
TRBV30	.	.	TRBJ1-2	TGTGCCTGGAGTACGGACAGAAACTATGGCTACACCTTC	CAWSTDRNYGYTF
TRBV19	.	TRBD1	TRBJ2-7	TGTGCCAGTAGTATAGAGGACAGGGGGTACGAGCAGTACTTC	CASSIEDRGYEQYF
TRBV9	.	.	TRBJ1-1	TGTGCCAGCAGTCTTCGGGATATCGGTGAAGCTTTCTTT	CASSLRDIGEAFF
TRBV7-2	.	.	TRBJ1-1	TGTGCCAGCAGCACCGGACAGAACACTGAAGCTTTCTTT	CASSTGQNTEAFF
TRBV28	.	.	TRBJ2-7	TGTGCCAGCATAAGCCTCACCTCCTACGAGCAGTACTTC	CASISLTSYEQYF
TRBV19	.	TRBD1	TRBJ1-5	TGTGCCAGTAGCCGGACGACAGGGATATATAGCAATCAGCCCCAGCATTTT	CASSRTTGIYSNQPQHF
TRBV29-1	once	TRBD1	TRBJ1-1	TGCAGCGTACCGACAGGGGGGAAGACCACTGAAGCTTTCTTT	CSVPTGGKTTEAFF
TRBV7-2	.	TRBD2	TRBJ2-3	TGTGCCAGCAGCTTATATGGTTCAGCGGGGGGTTCCACAGATACGCAGTATTTT	CASSLYGSAGGSTDTQYF
TRBV19	once	TRBD1	TRBJ1-3	TGTGCCAGTAGTATTTTAAGCGGGACAGGGTCCGGAAACACCATATATTTT	CASSILSGTGSGNTIYF
TRBV27	.	TRBD1	TRBJ1-2	TGTGCCAGCAGCCCGGACAGGTTCGGCTATGGCTACACCTTC	CASSPDRFGYGYTF
TRBV7-2	.	TRBD2	TRBJ2-1	TGTGCCAGCAGCTTAACTAGCGGGAGGGCCCTCGAGCACAATGAGCAGTTCTTC	CASSLTSGRALEHNEQFF
TRBV6-2/TRBV6-3	once	.	TRBJ1-1	TGTGCCAGCAGTTACCCGAGCACTGAAGCTTTCTTT	CASSYPSTEAFF
TRBV5-1	once	.	TRBJ1-5	TGCGCCAGCAGTATGGACGGGATGGGTAGCAATCAGCCCCAGCATTTT	CASSMDGMGSNQPQHF
TRBV27	.	.	TRBJ2-2	TGTGCCAGCATGTTCAGGACATGGGATAGTGGGACCGGGGAGCTGTTTTTT	CASMFRTWDSGTGELFF
TRBV12-3/TRBV12-4	.	.	TRBJ1-4	TGTGCCAGCAGCCCGGACAGCGGAAAACTGTTTTTT	CASSPDSGKLFF
TRBV28	.	TRBD2	TRBJ2-3	TGTGCCAGCAGTTTAGGAAATAGCGGGAGGACAGATACGCAGTATTTT	CASSLGNSGRTDTQYF
TRBV5-5	.	.	TRBJ1-2	TGTGCCAGCAGCCCCCTCGAACTCGCGGGCTATGGCTACACCTTC	CASSPLELAGYGYTF
TRBV2	many	.	TRBJ2-1	TGTGCCAGCACCCAGGACAGTTACAATGAGCAGTTCTTC	CASTQDSYNEQFF
TRBV7-2	few	.	TRBJ1-4	TGTGCCAGCAGTTTCAGTGCAACTAATGAAAAACTGTTTTTT	CASSFSATNEKLFF
TRBV5-1	.	.	TRBJ1-6	TGCGCCAGCAGCGTGGACAGTTATAATTCACCCCTCCACTTT	CASSVDSYNSPLHF
TRBV7-9	.	.	TRBJ1-1	TGTGCCAGCAGCTTCCAAGGGGATAACACTGAAGCTTTCTTT	CASSFQGDNTEAFF
TRBV27	.	TRBD1	TRBJ2-6	TGTGCCAGCAGGGCGGACAGGGCTGGGGCCAACGTCCTGACTTTC	CASRADRAGANVLTF
TRBV11-3	.	.	TRBJ1-6	TGTGCCAGCAGCTCTCGGTGGAATTCACCCCTCCACTTT	CASSSRWNSPLHF
TRBV2	.	.	TRBJ2-3	TGTGCCAGCAGTTCGACGGGGGGCTACACAGATACGCAGTATTTT	CASSSTGGYTDTQYF
TRBV10-3	.	.	TRBJ1-1	TGTGCCATCAGTGAGGTTGGGGGGGAGACTGAAGCTTTCTTT	CAISEVGGETEAFF
TRBV7-2	.	TRBD1	TRBJ2-3	TGTGCCAGCAGCTTATGGGGGACAGGGGAAGGAGATACGCAGTATTTT	CASSLWGTGEGDTQYF
TRBV20-1	once	.	TRBJ1-2	TGCAGTGCCGGGAGGGTCTATGGCTACACCTTC	CSAGRVYGYTF
TRBV6-5	once	.	TRBJ1-6	TGTGCCAGCAGTTACGCGGGGGATTCACCCCTCCACTTT	CASSYAGDSPLHF
TRBV4-2	.	TRBD2	TRBJ2-6	TGTGCCAGCAGCCCCAGACTAGCATTGTTTGGGGCCAACGTCCTGACTTTC	CASSPRLALFGANVLTF
TRBV5-1	.	.	TRBJ2-7	TGCGCCAGCAGTCCGGGGATCAGGAGTAGTGGCCTCTACGAGCAGTACTTC	CASSPGIRSSGLYEQYF
TRBV9	.	.	TRBJ2-5	TGTGCCAGCAGCGTAGCTGGGGAGGTCCAAGAGACCCAGTACTTC	CASSVAGEVQETQYF
TRBV7-9	.	.	TRBJ2-3	TGTGCCAGCAGCTTAGGTTCTGGGCACACAGATACGCAGTATTTT	CASSLGSGHTDTQYF
TRBV28	.	TRBD2	TRBJ2-2	TGTGCCAGCAACGGGGGGGCCCCGAACACCGGGGAGCTGTTTTTT	CASNGGAPNTGELFF
TRBV7-3	once	.	TRBJ1-5	TGTGCCAGCAGCTTACAAGTATACAGATATAGCAATCAGCCCCAGCATTTT	CASSLQVYRYSNQPQHF
TRBV9	.	TRBD1	TRBJ1-6	TGTGCCAGCAGCGTAGCTCCCCTAGACAGGGTTTCACCCCTCCACTTT	CASSVAPLDRVSPLHF
TRBV6-5	.	TRBD1	TRBJ1-6	TGTGCCAGCAGTTACTCGACAGGGACCCACTCACCCCTCCACTTT	CASSYSTGTHSPLHF
TRBV24-1	.	TRBD1	TRBJ1-2	TGTGCCACCAGTGACCCCCGGACAGGGCGAACGGAAGGCTACACCTTC	CATSDPRTGRTEGYTF
TRBV7-3	.	TRBD1	TRBJ1-1	TGTGCCAGCAGCGGACAGGGTCGGGACACTGAAGCTTTCTTT	CASSGQGRDTEAFF